This T cell receptor (beta chain) emerged from a study of cytomegalovirus exposure and HLA in healthy donors. TCRdb's copy holds only in-frame clones and misses some; the assay was immunoSEQ multiplex PCR. The profile covers approximately 280,000 clones, with roughly 85% appearing a single time and roughly 1% taken by the ten largest. V gave up 6 bases and J gave up 9 bases; unmatched junction bases: 3. The CDR3 spans 13 residues. Germline CDR1 reads MNHEY; CDR2 reads SMNVEV (reference sequence). Sequencing was performed on PBMCs. The gene calls are TRBV27 and TRBJ2-1; 12 bases line up with TRBD2. This clonotype originated in a woman aged 18-29 years in good health and CMV-seronegative. The CDR3: CASSRTSGIEQFF. The CDR3 DNA reads as TGTGCCAGCAGCAGGACTAGCGGGATTGAGCAGTTCTTC.